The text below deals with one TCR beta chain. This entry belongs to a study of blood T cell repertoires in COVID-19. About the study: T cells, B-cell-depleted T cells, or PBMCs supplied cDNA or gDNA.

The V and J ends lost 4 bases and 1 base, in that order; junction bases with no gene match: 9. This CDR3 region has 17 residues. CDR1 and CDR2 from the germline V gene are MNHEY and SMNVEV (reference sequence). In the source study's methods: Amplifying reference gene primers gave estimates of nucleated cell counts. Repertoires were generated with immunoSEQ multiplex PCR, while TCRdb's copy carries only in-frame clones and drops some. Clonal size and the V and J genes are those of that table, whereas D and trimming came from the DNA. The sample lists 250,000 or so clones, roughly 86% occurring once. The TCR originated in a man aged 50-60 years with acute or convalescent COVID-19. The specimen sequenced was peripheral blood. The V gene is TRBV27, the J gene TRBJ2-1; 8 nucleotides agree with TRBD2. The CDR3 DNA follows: TGTGCCAGCAGTTCTCCGAACGGGGGGGAATCCTACAATGAGCAGTTCTTC. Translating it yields CASSSPNGGESYNEQFF.